The clone carrying this TCR beta chain was detected ten times or more. Its matching antigen is unknown. This entry comes from a study of T-cell reconstitution after alpha-beta-depleted transplantation in children. Study-level findings and limits: Some patients showed high day-60 TCRbeta diversity, which derived from surviving recipient T cells and thymic progenitors. A year post-transplant, T-cell counts and diversity derived mostly from newly produced T cells. Alpha-beta T cells present about two months after transplant were reported to originate from several hundred expanded graft clones.

Library preparation (for TCRbeta) was performed with unique molecular identifiers. Via MiXCR, TCRdb re-called the PCR reads, giving one row per CDR3 protein. The data show 550,000 to 800,000 distinct CDR3 sequences, approximately 14% seen once. J gave up 6 bases and V 4 bases, and 6 bases lay outside the gene matches. The CDR3 runs to 15 residues. Germline V gene sequence: CDR1 KGHDR, CDR2 SFDVKD. The receptor was isolated from a girl aged 2-10 years with congenital amegakaryocytic thrombocytopenia, due to receive a stem cell transplant. Here the sequenced sample was PBMCs, taken before TCRalphabeta/CD19-depleted stem cell transplant. The gene calls are TRBV24-1 and TRBJ2-1; 9 bases line up with TRBD1. The CDR3 reads CATSEGGQGRNEQFF. CDR3 DNA sequence: TGTGCCACCAGTGAGGGGGGACAGGGACGCAATGAGCAGTTCTTC.